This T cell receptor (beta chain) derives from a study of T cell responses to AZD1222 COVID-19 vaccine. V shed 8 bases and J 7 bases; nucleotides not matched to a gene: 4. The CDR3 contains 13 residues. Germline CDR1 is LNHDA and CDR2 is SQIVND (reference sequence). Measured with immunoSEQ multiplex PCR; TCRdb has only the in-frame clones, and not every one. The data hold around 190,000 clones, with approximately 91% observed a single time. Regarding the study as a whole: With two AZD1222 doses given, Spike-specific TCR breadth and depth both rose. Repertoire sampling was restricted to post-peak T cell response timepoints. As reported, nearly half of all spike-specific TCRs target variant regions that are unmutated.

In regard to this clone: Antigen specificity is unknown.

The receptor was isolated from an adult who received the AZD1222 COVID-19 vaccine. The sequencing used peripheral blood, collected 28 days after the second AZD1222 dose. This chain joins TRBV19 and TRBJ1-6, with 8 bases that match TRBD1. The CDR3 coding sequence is TGTGCCAGTGCCGGGACAGGCAATTCACCCCTCCACTTT. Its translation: CASAGTGNSPLHF.